These 25 T cell receptor beta chains were all obtained from the same sample, sequenced in a study of regulatory T cells in long-lasting Graves disease. The time point was: newly diagnosed GD, antithyroid drugs for less than 3 months. PBMC-derived RNA was used for the TCR library. Both iRepertoire HTBI primers and Arm-PCR of CDR3 regions were used to build the TCR beta libraries. TCRdb re-analysed the multiplex PCR reads in MiXCR, keeping a single row per CDR3 protein. The table records more than 300,000 distinct CDR3 sequences, roughly 16% of them present only once. The sequencing here drew on peripheral blood mononuclear cells (PBMCs), taken at new diagnosis, from a patient treated with antithyroid drugs. These receptors all stem from a female donor with Graves disease.

The chain joins TRBV7-9 to TRBJ1-4, with TRBD1 matching 7 bases. Germline assignment: CDR1 SEHNR and CDR2 FQNEAQ (reference sequence). The trim removed 5 bases at V and 8 bases at J, leaving 8 bases unmatched. CDR3 length: 14 amino acids. CDR3 in amino acids: CASSNRDRWEKLFF. In DNA, the CDR3 is TGTGCCAGCAGCAACCGGGACAGATGGGAAAAACTGTTTTTT.

This clonotype was seen at least ten times. The J gene is TRBJ2-2, the V gene TRBV24-1; TRBD1 or TRBD2 may be the D gene (5 bases each). Looked up from germline, CDR1 is KGHDR and CDR2 is SFDVKD. This CDR3 spans 14 amino acids. V lost 5 bases to trimming and J lost 3 bases, with 9 bases between them. CDR3 DNA sequence: TGTGCCACCAGTGGAACGGGGCACACCGGGGAGCTGTTTTTT. This sequence encodes CATSGTGHTGELFF.

In this sample, this clonotype turned up many times. The chain joins TRBV7-2 to TRBJ2-7, with TRBD2 identical over 7 bases. The CDR3 sequence is 15 residues long. The ends lost 4 bases at V and 6 bases at J; junction bases unmatched: 12. Germline CDR1 reads SGHTA; CDR2 reads FQGNSA. In DNA, the CDR3 is TGTGCCAGCAGCTCGTGGGGGGGGGGAAGAGGCGAGCAGTACTTC. Amino acid sequence: CASSSWGGGRGEQYF.

This clonotype was seen at least ten times. The J gene is TRBJ1-2, the V gene TRBV10-3; 8 nucleotides agree with TRBD1. CDR3 length: 16 residues. Germline V gene sequence: CDR1 ENHRY, CDR2 SYGVKD. Trimming cost V 6 bases and J 2 bases; bases outside gene matches: 11. For the CDR3, the DNA is TGTGCCATCAGAGAAACAGCGGACAGGGCCAACTATGGCTACACCTTC. Residues: CAIRETADRANYGYTF.

In the case of this clonotype: An end of the junction does not agree with germline; a read error may underlie this. The rearrangement uses TRBV6-1 and TRBJ1-5, with D possibly TRBD1 on 5 matching bases. The CDR3 is made up of 10 amino acids. Germline CDR1 reads MNHNS; CDR2 reads SASEGT. The CDR3 region has the DNA TGTGCCAGCGTCCGACAGCACCAGCATTTT. Protein sequence: CASVRQHQHF.

In its sample, this clonotype was seen many times. The V call is TRBV7-9, the J call TRBJ2-7, with D perhaps TRBD1 (6 bases). CDR1 and CDR2 from the germline V gene are SEHNR and FQNEAQ (reference sequence). CDR3 length: 14 residues. V lost 5 bases and J lost 6, with 17 bases in between. The CDR3 protein is CASSPRSRGTEQYF. In DNA form, the CDR3 reads TGTGCCAGCAGCCCCAGAAGCAGGGGCACCGAGCAGTACTTC.

This clonotype came up a few times. This chain links TRBV25-1 with TRBJ2-1, with TRBD1 as a possible D gene (5 bases). Trimming took off 5 bases at V and 7 bases at J, with 12 bases between the two ends. Germline V CDR1 and CDR2: MGHDK, SYGVNS. The CDR3 is made up of 13 amino acids. CDR3 residues: CASSRPGRNEQFF. CDR3 coding DNA: TGTGCCAGCAGTCGGCCAGGGCGAAATGAGCAGTTCTTC.

This clonotype was found many times. The V call is TRBV18, the J call TRBJ2-2; TRBD2 matches at 7 bases. The germline gives CDR1 KGHSH, CDR2 LQKENI. This CDR3 has 13 residues. The V gene end was trimmed by 3 bases and the J gene end by 10 bases; junction bases not matched to a gene: 5. The CDR3 DNA is TGTGCCAGCTCACCGGTCACTAGCGCGGAGCTGTTTTTT. Translation: CASSPVTSAELFF. The whole variable domain, remainder taken from reference TRBV18 and TRBJ2-2, is NAGVMQNPRHLVRRRGQEARLRCSPMKGHSHVYWYRQLPEEGLKFMVYLQKENIIDESGMPKERFSAEFPKEGPSILRIQQVVRGDSAAYFCASSPVTSAELFFGEGSRLTVL.

There are many counts of this clonotype. The chain uses TRBV12-3 or TRBV12-4 and TRBJ1-2; tentatively, D is TRBD1 (5 bases). V lost 8 bases and J 6 bases, leaving 10 bases between the germline ends. The CDR3 has 11 amino acids. The CDR3 DNA reads as TGTGCCAGCGATGGGACGGATGGCTACACCTTC. Encoded protein: CASDGTDGYTF.

This clonotype was seen ten or more times. This rearrangement joins TRBV6-1 to TRBJ2-1; D unresolved. This CDR3 contains 17 residues. Germline assignment: CDR1 MNHNS and CDR2 SASEGT. Trimming removed 7 bases at V and 2 bases at J, with 21 bases between. DNA of the CDR3: TGTGCCAGCAATCTGAGTCCGTATGAGGTACCCTACAATGAGCAGTTCTTC. Its translation is CASNLSPYEVPYNEQFF.

This clonotype was found once. The chain uses TRBV12-5 and TRBJ2-7, with D perhaps TRBD2 (5 bases). The CDR3 totals 15 residues. Trimming removed 5 bases from V and 5 bases from J, with 19 bases in between. CDR1 is LGHNT, CDR2 FRNRAP, per germline. In nucleotides, the CDR3 is TGTGCTAGTGGTCCGACCGAGGGATGGGTACACGAGCAGTACTTC. The encoded protein is CASGPTEGWVHEQYF.

This clonotype was seen repeatedly, ten times or more. The V and J genes are TRBV7-3 and TRBJ2-2; tentatively, D is TRBD1 or TRBD2 (6 bases each). The CDR3 contains 15 residues. Germline loops: CDR1 SGHTA, CDR2 FQGTGA. Trimming left V 5 bases short and J 5 bases short, with 15 bases between. CDR3 in DNA: TGTGCCAGCAGCCTTACAGGGACTTCAACCGGGGAGCTGTTTTTT. It translates to CASSLTGTSTGELFF.

In its sample, this clonotype was seen many times. V and J are TRBV6-2 or TRBV6-3 and TRBJ1-6; 7 positions match TRBD1. The CDR3 has 15 amino acids. The junction had 12 bases not matched to a gene; V was cut back by 8 bases and J by 8 bases. CDR1 and CDR2 (germline): MNHEY, SVGEGT. CDR3: CASGLRGTDYSPLHF. The CDR3 DNA is TGTGCCAGCGGATTACGCGGGACAGATTATTCACCCCTCCACTTT.

This clonotype was counted at least ten times. The chain combines TRBV6-1 with TRBJ1-2; D is ambiguous. Trimming pared 7 bases from V and 6 bases from J, leaving 18 bases between. Germline assignment: CDR1 MNHNS and CDR2 SASEGT. CDR3 length: 14 residues. The CDR3 loop reads CASKVYRAGDGYTF. CDR3 bases: TGTGCCAGCAAGGTGTATCGGGCCGGGGATGGCTACACCTTC.

This clonotype was found a few times. The chain carries TRBV20-1 and TRBJ1-1; 7 positions match TRBD1. Germline CDR1 DFQATT, CDR2 SNEGSKA (reference sequence). This CDR3 spans 15 amino acids. V lost 4 bases to trimming and J lost 4 bases; unmatched junction nucleotides: 12. CDR3 sequence: CSAIRQGGVSTEAFF. The CDR3 coding sequence is TGCAGTGCTATTAGACAGGGCGGTGTGAGCACTGAAGCTTTCTTT.

Remarks on this clonotype: A far larger clone is just one base off, so this is likely a read error. This chain connects TRBV11-2 to TRBJ2-4; D not certain. Per germline, CDR1 SGHAT and CDR2 FQNNGV. This CDR3 comprises 12 residues. The CDR3 bases are TGTGCCAGCAGCCCAGATTTCAATGAGCAGTCCTTC. Encoded protein: CASSPDFNEQSF.

The J gene is TRBJ2-7, the V gene TRBV7-9, with TRBD2 matching 9 bases. CDR1 SEHNR and CDR2 FQNEAQ come from the germline V gene (reference sequence). The CDR3 is 15 residues long. The V and J ends lost 2 bases and 3 bases, in that order; junction bases with no gene match: 5. The CDR3 nucleotides are TGTGCCAGCAGCTTATTAGCGGGAGAAGACTACGAGCAGTACTTC. Translating gives CASSLLAGEDYEQYF.

The gene calls are TRBV29-1 and TRBJ2-1; 9 nucleotides match TRBD2. Germline V CDR1 and CDR2: SQVTM, ANQGSEA. This CDR3 region has 17 residues. Trimming took 0 bases from V and 7 from J; bases not matched to a gene: 13. CDR3 nucleotide sequence: TGCAGCGTTGAAGATTTTTCCGGCGGGGGGGCCGAAAATGAGCAGTTCTTC. The encoded protein is CSVEDFSGGGAENEQFF.

This clonotype was counted only a few times. The V call is TRBV4-1, the J call TRBJ2-1; D is perhaps TRBD2 (5 bases). V was trimmed by 2 bases and J by 3 bases, leaving 8 bases between them. Looked up from germline, CDR1 is MGHRA and CDR2 is YSYEKL. The CDR3 covers 14 residues. The CDR3 nucleotides read TGCGCCAGCAGCCAAATCCGGGACTACAATGAGCAGTTCTTC. It codes for CASSQIRDYNEQFF.

This clonotype was found many times. The V and J genes are TRBV12-3 or TRBV12-4 and TRBJ2-1; TRBD2 matches at 12 bases. V gave up 2 bases and J gave up 6 bases; unmatched junction bases: 5. The length of the CDR3 is 16 residues. The CDR3 sequence is CASSLPSGRASNEQFF. For the CDR3, the DNA is TGTGCCAGCAGTTTACCTAGCGGGAGGGCCTCCAATGAGCAGTTCTTC.

There are many counts of this clonotype. The chain carries TRBV20-1 and TRBJ2-1, with D possibly matching TRBD2 (6 bases). V lost 0 bases, J lost 4 bases, and 10 bases lay in between. This CDR3 contains 14 residues. The germline V gene has CDR1 DFQATT and CDR2 SNEGSKA (reference sequence). In DNA, the CDR3 is TGCAGTGCTAGAGAGGAGCGGGCTTACAATGAGCAGTTCTTC. This sequence encodes CSAREERAYNEQFF.

This clonotype was recorded a few times. The rearrangement links TRBV6-4 to TRBJ2-1; 8 bases align to TRBD1. The CDR3 is 16 residues long. Germline values: CDR1 MRHNA, CDR2 SNTAGT. The ends lost 3 bases at V and 2 bases at J; junction bases unmatched: 6. The CDR3 here is CASSESGQGAYNEQFF. The CDR3 nucleotides read TGTGCCAGCAGTGAGTCCGGACAGGGTGCCTACAATGAGCAGTTCTTC.

This clonotype was seen repeatedly, ten times or more. V is TRBV5-1 and J is TRBJ1-2; D unclear. V lost 2 bases and J lost 5, with 13 bases in between. The CDR3 is 14 residues long. Germline assignment: CDR1 SGHRS and CDR2 YFSETQ. In DNA form, the CDR3 reads TGCGCCAGCAGCTTCACGACGGAGAGTTATGGCTACACCTTC. Residues: CASSFTTESYGYTF.

This clonotype was seen only a few times. CDR3 protein: CASSLAPRAHGYTF. Here the CDR3 DNA reads TGTGCCAGCAGCTTAGCCCCCAGGGCCCATGGCTACACCTTC. V and J are TRBV7-2 and TRBJ1-2; TRBD1 might be the D (5 bases). The ends were cut back, 0 bases at V and 6 bases at J, with 11 bases in the middle. Germline V gene data show CDR1 as SGHTA and CDR2 as FQGNSA. The CDR3 has 14 residues.

The V and J genes are TRBV7-3 and TRBJ2-3; 12 bases fit TRBD1. Losses at the gene ends were 4 bases for V and 5 bases for J; bases not matched to a gene: 7. CDR1 SGHTA and CDR2 FQGTGA come from the germline V gene. The CDR3 has 16 residues. DNA for the CDR3: TGTGCCAGCAGCTCCGGGACAGGGGGCGCGATAGATACGCAGTATTTT. The encoded protein is CASSSGTGGAIDTQYF.